The 3 T cell receptor beta chains given below trace back to one sample, sequenced in a study of blood T cell repertoires in COVID-19. Clones were read by immunoSEQ multiplex PCR, and TCRdb kept only the in-frame ones, dropping some. Here the sample spans about 140,000 clones, approximately 90% being singletons. The material sequenced was peripheral blood. These receptors originate from a human donor with COVID-19, enrolled during active disease. The donor label of this sample is uncertain.

The chain employs TRBV7-9 and TRBJ2-3; 10 nucleotides line up with TRBD2. The germline V gene has CDR1 SEHNR and CDR2 FQNEAQ (reference sequence). J gave up 3 bases and V 5 bases, and 5 bases lay outside the gene matches. CDR3 length: 15 amino acids. The CDR3 loop is CASSPPSGGTDTQYF. CDR3 nucleotides: TGTGCCAGCAGCCCTCCTAGCGGGGGAACAGATACGCAGTATTTT.

The rearrangement links TRBV13 to TRBJ2-1, with 7 positions matching TRBD2. Germline V CDR1 and CDR2: PRHDT, FYEKMQ (reference sequence). There are 16 residues in the CDR3. The trim removed 5 bases at V and 0 bases at J, leaving 7 bases unmatched. The CDR3 here is CASSHLGGSSYNEQFF. As DNA, the CDR3 is TGTGCCAGCAGCCATCTGGGGGGGAGCTCCTACAATGAGCAGTTCTTC.

The gene calls are TRBV18 and TRBJ2-7; D gene ambiguous. V lost 6 bases, J lost 2 bases, and 14 bases lay in between. The CDR3 totals 14 residues. Per germline, CDR1 KGHSH and CDR2 LQKENI. The CDR3 region is CASSLGSTPYEQYF. Written as DNA, the CDR3 is TGTGCCAGCTCCCTGGGCAGTACCCCCTACGAGCAGTACTTC.